The clone carrying this T cell receptor (beta chain) was seen repeatedly, ten times or more. Indicated time point: sample taken at primary tumor resection. The study sequenced unsorted whole RNA from tumor, nontumor lung or frozen PBMC. Untreated early-stage non-small cell lung cancer patients, fewer than 85 in total, were the donors. Every cDNA TCR molecule received its own unique molecular identifier. TCRdb fed the 5' RACE reads into MiXCR, producing one record per CDR3 protein. The sample shows tens of thousands of distinct CDR3 sequences, more than 15% of them seen only once. The data stem from a study of spatial heterogeneity in lung cancer. For the study at large: Detection consistently captured more beta-chain sequences than alpha-chain sequences. Unique TCR and UMI combinations averaged more than ten appearances each in raw reads.

The specimen was PBMCs, collected at surgery. The clonotype originates from a male donor with early-stage non-small cell lung cancer.

Here the CDR3 reads CASSAEGETQYF. In nucleotides, the CDR3 is TGTGCCAGCAGCGCCGAAGGAGAGACCCAGTACTTC. The V call is TRBV21-1, the J call TRBJ2-5. TRBV21-1 constitutes a pseudogene. CDR3 length: 12 residues.